Below, 25 T cell receptor beta chains from the same sample are listed, as sequenced in a study of CD8+CD57+ T cells in acquired aplastic anemia (dated by TCRdb to the late 2010s). Expansion of CD8+CD57+ cells had been shown by flow cytometry in the patients chosen for sequencing. Sequencer: Illumina HiSeq 2000. Profiling of TCR beta VDJ combinations and CDR3 sequences used genomic DNA as the template. TCRdb reprocessed the public reads (quality trimming at Q25 with fastp, clone calling with MiXCR) and kept in-frame beta chains. Each CDR3 protein appears once, grouped with its most common genes and DNA. In all, the sample holds about 160,000 distinct CDR3 sequences, and roughly half of those were seen once. The ten largest clonotypes hold 2.5% to 3.5% of the sample. Sequenced sample: sorted CD4+, CD8+, or CD8+CD57+ T cells (not recorded which) from PBMCs. These receptors originate from a human donor with aplastic anemia.

This clonotype was detected ten times or more. The chain combines TRBV5-1 with TRBJ2-3, with 7 bases matching TRBD2. The CDR3 is 14 amino acids. V lost 1 base to trimming and J lost 1 base; unmatched junction nucleotides: 0. In germline, CDR1 is SGHRS, CDR2 YFSETQ. The CDR3 here is CASSLTSGTDTQYF. DNA for the CDR3: TGCGCCAGCAGCTTGACTAGCGGCACAGATACGCAGTATTTT.

This clonotype was seen ten or more times. The V and J genes are TRBV5-8 and TRBJ1-1; D is unclear. The CDR3 runs 11 residues. Germline CDR1 SGHTS, CDR2 YDEGEE. V was shortened by 3 bases and J by 3 bases, with 3 bases between the two germline ends. CDR3 nucleotide sequence: TGTGCCAGCAGCTCCTACACTGAAGCTTTCTTT. This gives the protein CASSSYTEAFF.

The chain couples TRBV29-1 to TRBJ1-3, with no clear D. This CDR3 has 15 residues. The ends were cut back, 6 bases at V and 4 bases at J, with 19 bases in the middle. In germline, CDR1 is SQVTM, CDR2 ANQGSEA. The CDR3 reads CSVTSLAGAGNTIYF. For the CDR3, the DNA is TGCAGCGTCACCTCACTAGCGGGAGCCGGAAACACCATATATTTT.

DNA of the CDR3: TGTGCCATCAAAGGGGGACAGGGGGGCACAGATACGCAGTATTTT. It yields the protein CAIKGGQGGTDTQYF. V is TRBV10-3 and J is TRBJ2-3; the match to TRBD1 covers 11 bases. The CDR3 is 15 amino acids. V was clipped by 7 bases and J by 1 base; unmatched bases: 4. Per the germline V gene, CDR1 is ENHRY and CDR2 is SYGVKD.

This clonotype was detected many times. The gene calls are TRBV9 and TRBJ1-5; weak D call: TRBD1 (6 bases). CDR1 is SGDLS, CDR2 YYNGEE, per germline. V lost 6 bases and J 3 bases, leaving 13 bases between the germline ends. This CDR3 region has 14 residues. CDR3 in amino acids: CASNKAGDNQPQHF. The CDR3 DNA follows: TGTGCCAGCAACAAAGCAGGGGACAATCAGCCCCAGCATTTT.

Regarding this clonotype: A much more abundant neighbour one base away suggests this may be a read error. A read error is likely, as this CDR3 ends without the conserved phenylalanine or tryptophan. The V call is TRBV4-1, the J call TRBJ1-5; 8 bases match TRBD1. V shed 1 base, J shed 1 base, and the junction held 6 bases outside the gene matches. Germline V gives CDR1 MGHRA, CDR2 YSYEKL. The length of the CDR3 is 17 residues. The DNA for the CDR3 is TGCGCCAGCAGCCAAGGACCAGGGGGCGGGAGCAATCAGCCCCAGCATCTT. As protein: CASSQGPGGGSNQPQHL.

This clonotype has only one observation. This chain connects TRBV29-1 to TRBJ2-3, with 9 bases lining up with TRBD1. Germline V lookup: CDR1 SQVTM, CDR2 ANQGSEA. V dropped 6 bases and J dropped 3; count of bases not matched to a gene: 7. The CDR3 runs to 14 residues. The CDR3 nucleotides are TGCAGCGTGCGGGACAGGGCTATGACAGATACGCAGTATTTT. This translates into CSVRDRAMTDTQYF.

This clonotype was detected ten times or more. The genes are TRBV19 and TRBJ1-2; the match to TRBD1 covers 8 bases. Germline V gives CDR1 LNHDA, CDR2 SQIVND (reference sequence). Losses at the gene ends were 4 bases for V and 2 bases for J; bases not matched to a gene: 6. The CDR3 contains 15 residues. CDR3 DNA sequence: TGTGCCAGTAGTAGAGGACAGGGACAAAACTATGGCTACACCTTC. Protein: CASSRGQGQNYGYTF.

The gene calls are TRBV2 and TRBJ1-5, with a tentative D call TRBD1 (6 bases). The CDR3 spans 12 residues. V was shortened by 6 bases and J by 7 bases, with 10 bases between the two germline ends. The germline CDR1 and CDR2 sequences are SNHLY and FYNNEI. CDR3 sequence (DNA): TGTGCCAGCAGCCCACAGGGCCAGCCCCAGCATTTT. Translation gives CASSPQGQPQHF.

The chain joins TRBV3-1 to TRBJ2-2; 10 bases are a match to TRBD2. The CDR3 totals 17 residues. The J segment lost 6 bases and the V segment lost 0 bases, leaving 7 bases of the junction unmatched. Germline CDR1 LGHDT, CDR2 YNNKEL (reference sequence). In DNA, the CDR3 is TGTGCCAGCAGCCAAGATCGACTAGCGGGTCTCCCCGGGGAGCTGTTTTTT. This gives the protein CASSQDRLAGLPGELFF.

This clonotype occurred a few times. The chain recombines TRBV5-1 with TRBJ2-4, with TRBD1 matching 7 bases. Germline CDR1 and CDR2: SGHRS and YFSETQ. The junction had 2 bases not matched to a gene; V was cut back by 4 bases and J by 1 base. This CDR3 region has 14 residues. CDR3 loop: CASSQDRAKNIQYF. CDR3 in DNA: TGCGCCAGCAGCCAGGACAGGGCCAAAAACATTCAGTACTTC.

This clonotype was detected ten times or more. The chain uses TRBV4-1 and TRBJ2-3; TRBD2 agrees at 14 bases. V was pared by 2 bases and J by 2 bases, with 6 bases of the junction left unmatched. Germline V gives CDR1 MGHRA, CDR2 YSYEKL. There are 18 residues in the CDR3. The CDR3 DNA is TGCGCCAGCAGCCAACCCGGGACTAGCGGGAGTACCACAGATACGCAGTATTTT. It yields the protein CASSQPGTSGSTTDTQYF.

The rearrangement uses TRBV2 and TRBJ1-1; 7 positions match TRBD1. CDR1 is SNHLY, CDR2 FYNNEI, per germline. The CDR3 length is 14 residues. J was trimmed by 5 bases and V by 2 bases; bases with no gene match: 5. The CDR3 sequence is CASSEQGVGTEAFF. The CDR3 region has the DNA TGTGCCAGCAGTGAACAGGGGGTTGGGACTGAAGCTTTCTTT.

This clonotype was found a few times. The chain employs TRBV19 and TRBJ1-6; D is possibly TRBD1 (5 bases). The CDR3 extends over 14 amino acids. V lost 8 bases and J 7 bases, leaving 15 bases between the germline ends. Germline V gives CDR1 LNHDA, CDR2 SQIVND (reference sequence). Here the CDR3 reads CASRTGRGNSPLHF. CDR3 DNA sequence: TGTGCCAGTCGGACGGGACGGGGGAATTCACCCCTCCACTTT.

The chain has TRBV19 and TRBJ1-5; 7 nucleotides agree with TRBD1. Looked up from germline, CDR1 is LNHDA and CDR2 is SQIVND (reference sequence). The junction had 10 bases not matched to a gene; V was cut back by 6 bases and J by 11 bases. This CDR3 is 13 amino acids long. DNA for the CDR3: TGTGCCAGTAGCCATACAGGGGTCAGGTCCCAGCATTTT. Translation gives CASSHTGVRSQHF.

In this sample, this clonotype turned up many times. This chain joins TRBV5-5 and TRBJ1-1, with D hard to call. The CDR3 contains 14 residues. Deletions cut 0 bases from V and 1 base from J, with 7 bases between. Germline-derived CDR1 and CDR2 are SGHKS and YYEKEE (reference sequence). The chain's CDR3 is CASSLDMENTEAFF. CDR3 nucleotide sequence: TGTGCCAGCAGCTTGGACATGGAGAACACTGAAGCTTTCTTT.

The chain has TRBV7-9 and TRBJ1-6; D unresolved. The CDR3 totals 13 residues. Trimming took off 6 bases at V and 7 bases at J, with 10 bases between the two ends. CDR1 and CDR2 (germline): SEHNR, FQNEAQ (reference sequence). As DNA, the CDR3 is TGTGCCAGCAGGTTACTGGGGAATTCACCCCTCCACTTT. The encoded protein is CASRLLGNSPLHF.

This chain joins TRBV19 and TRBJ1-1; 7 positions match TRBD1. V lost 6 bases and J lost 1; bases outside the gene matches: 8. The CDR3 loop spans 15 amino acids. Germline CDR1 is LNHDA and CDR2 is SQIVND (reference sequence). In DNA form, the CDR3 reads TGTGCCAGTAGCGGCAGGGGGGTTGGGAACACTGAAGCTTTCTTT. As protein: CASSGRGVGNTEAFF.

This clonotype was seen only a few times. Possible read error: a much larger clone is one base away. DNA for the CDR3: TGTGCCAGCAGCTTAGGGACAGGTAACACTGAAGCTTTCTTT. Amino acid sequence: CASSLGTGNTEAFF. The V gene is TRBV7-9, the J gene TRBJ1-1; 7 nucleotides match TRBD1. The trim removed 1 base at V and 2 bases at J, leaving 1 base unmatched. The CDR3 spans 14 residues. Germline-derived CDR1 and CDR2 are SEHNR and FQNEAQ (reference sequence).

This clonotype was found many times. The chain couples TRBV6-5 to TRBJ2-1; 7 bases are a match to TRBD1. Trimming at V came to 1 base and at J to 1 base, leaving 1 base not matched to a gene. The CDR3 contains 15 residues. Germline values: CDR1 MNHEY, CDR2 SVGAGI. CDR3 nucleotide sequence: TGTGCCAGCAGTTACTTACAGGGGTCCTACAATGAGCAGTTCTTC. Translating gives CASSYLQGSYNEQFF.

The rearrangement joins TRBV7-2 to TRBJ2-5; tentatively, D is TRBD1 (5 bases). Germline lookup yields CDR1 SGHTA and CDR2 FQGNSA. CDR3 length: 13 residues. V lost 5 bases and J 5 bases, leaving 12 bases between the germline ends. The CDR3 DNA reads TGTGCCAGCAGCCCACGCAGGGTTGAGACCCAGTACTTC. Translating gives CASSPRRVETQYF.

This clonotype was counted between two and nine times. The chain carries TRBV20-1 and TRBJ1-2; 9 positions agree with TRBD1. There are 14 residues in the CDR3. In germline, CDR1 is DFQATT, CDR2 SNEGSKA (reference sequence). The CDR3 reads CRPQTRDRVAGYTF. CDR3 in DNA: TGCAGGCCACAAACCCGGGACAGGGTCGCAGGCTACACCTTC.

The rearrangement uses TRBV29-1 and TRBJ2-5; 8 positions match TRBD2. The CDR3 consists of 13 residues. J gave up 2 bases and V 5 bases, and 4 bases lay outside the gene matches. Germline V CDR1 and CDR2: SQVTM, ANQGSEA. CDR3 sequence: CSVSASGQETQYF. In DNA form, the CDR3 reads TGCAGCGTTTCGGCTAGCGGGCAAGAGACCCAGTACTTC. The full variable domain, rest sourced from reference TRBV29-1 and TRBJ2-5, is SAVISQKPSRDICQRGTSLTIQCQVDSQVTMMFWYRQQPGQSLTLIATANQGSEATYESGFVIDKFPISRPNLTFSTLTVSNMSPEDSSIYLCSVSASGQETQYFGPGTRLLVL.

The chain employs TRBV19 and TRBJ2-7; D uncertain. Between the trimmed V and J ends, which lost 10 bases and 2 bases, there was a span of 15 bases. CDR3 length: 13 residues. Germline loops: CDR1 LNHDA, CDR2 SQIVND (reference sequence). The CDR3 DNA sequence: TGTGCCACCACAAACCCAATTCCCTACGAGCAGTACTTC. It translates to CATTNPIPYEQYF.

The chain uses TRBV2 and TRBJ2-1; D not certain. This CDR3 is 12 amino acids long. V was clipped by 3 bases and J by 5 bases, with 5 bases between them. CDR1 is SNHLY, CDR2 FYNNEI, per germline. In nucleotides, the CDR3 is TGTGCCAGCAGTGACAATGACAATGAGCAGTTCTTC. Translation: CASSDNDNEQFF.